The TCR beta chain described here comes from a study of follicular helper T cells after annual influenza vaccination (dated by TCRdb to the late 2010s). A note on the overall study: After each seasonal influenza vaccination, blood samples were collected on days 0, 7 and 28. To study recall of cTfh clones, some subjects were followed across successive annual vaccinations spanning the 2013-2014, 2014-2015 and 2015-2016 seasons. One week after vaccination, a second recruited cohort of more than nine subjects (Table S1) displayed a similar ICOS+CD38+ cTfh response. Multi-year samples were available for six subjects, with four spanning two vaccination seasons and two spanning three seasons. Samples from 2013-2014 were cryopreserved, whereas samples from about 2015 were processed immediately after collection. Study-level results and caveats: Successive annual vaccinations recalled a recurring oligoclonal ICOS+CD38+ cTfh response that included tetramer and AIM influenza-specific clonotypes. Rare clonotypes could not be sampled because productive TCRB sequences were recovered from only roughly 9-20% of the analyzed cells. ICOS+CD38+ cTfh clonality correlated with the frequency of that population, and its change correlated with the change in circulating plasmablast frequency. Day 7 ICOS+CD38+ clones were most often found later in ICOS-CD38- cTfh, suggesting that subset may serve as a memory reservoir.

Libraries came from the immunoSEQ multiplex PCR assay. Adaptive Biotechnologies carried out TCRB amplification, library preparation, sequencing and preliminary bioinformatics at Survey level resolution. For TCRB sequencing, genomic DNA from sorted cTfh populations was amplified by multiplex PCR. On the study's bioinformatics: Clonality was calculated in R as 1 minus normalized Shannon entropy, and the Gini index was calculated with the R package ineq. The overlap score was defined as the summed counts of shared sequences divided by the total counts of all sequences in both compared samples. Fisher's exact test, with an assumed theoretical repertoire of 10^7 TCRB sequences, was used to assess the significance of shared clonotypes. What TCRdb holds here is the immuneACCESS table cut down to in-frame rearrangements. Part of the clones is not present; checked against another copy, under half of the missing clones reflect an unresolved V gene, and the others are unexplained. The V and J calls and the clone size are those of that table, but D and trimming were determined from the DNA. This sample is represented by about 800 clones; 55% to 80% of them were singletons. Approximately 6.3% of the sample lies in the top ten.

A remark on this clone: Its antigen is unknown. No base-level quality is on record; no much larger clone is a single base apart.

In the paper's terms, the time point label means: 2015-2016 season, 7 days after influenza vaccination. Seasonal inactivated influenza vaccine (Fluvarix) was administered to adults, and sorted blood CD4 subsets were tracked by TCRB sequencing before and after vaccination. To be eligible, subjects had to live in the community and must not have received influenza vaccine in the previous 6 months. Influenza vaccine contraindications, substance abuse, HIV/AIDS, active malignancy, immunomodulatory medication and active illness such as respiratory infection were included among the exclusion criteria. Per time point, between roughly 35 and 100 mL of blood was sampled. Circulating Tfh were defined as non-naive CD4+CXCR5+PD-1+ cells and sorted into ICOS+CD38+ and ICOS-CD38- fractions. PBMC were isolated using Ficoll-Paque PLUS or SepMate separation. Cell subsets were sorted from PBMC on a BD FACS Aria before DNA extraction.

The germline V gene encodes CDR1 SGHTA and CDR2 FQGNSA. V lost 5 bases and J lost 11 bases; the stretch between them is 13 bases long. From the cysteine up to the phenylalanine, the CDR3 has a length of 13 residues. The CDR3 DNA has 39 bases and is translated from base 1. The receptor was isolated from an adult who received the influenza vaccine. The rearrangement joined TRBV7-2 to TRBJ1-6; the D gene is unclear. The input for sequencing was CXCR5+ CD38+ circulating T follicular helper cells from blood, taken 7 days after influenza vaccination. According to the study, the label for this sample's cell subset or site signals: circulating Tfh, non-naive CD4+CXCR5+PD-1+ (ICOS+CD38+ or ICOS-CD38-). The DNA sequence follows: TGTGCCAGCAGCATACAAGAAATTACACCCCTCCACTTT. It translates to CASSIQEITPLHF.